This T cell receptor beta chain originates from a study of blood T cell repertoires in COVID-19. The protocol was immunoSEQ multiplex PCR, while the TCRdb copy is restricted to in-frame clones and leaves out a portion. The sample holds about 36,000 clones, around three quarters seen once. Germline CDR1 SNHLY, CDR2 FYNNEI. Trimming took 5 bases from V and 6 from J; bases not matched to a gene: 5. CDR3 size: 13 residues. The material sequenced was peripheral blood. The TCR originated in a man between 60 and 75 years old with active COVID-19. J is TRBJ1-2 and V is TRBV2; 8 bases align to TRBD1. In nucleotides, the CDR3 is TGTGCCAGCAGTATCGGACAGGGAAATGGCTACACCTTC. This codes for CASSIGQGNGYTF. Full variable domain (missing parts from reference TRBV2 and TRBJ1-2): EPEVTQTPSHQVTQMGQEVILRCVPISNHLYFYWYRQILGQKVEFLVSFYNNEISEKSEIFDDQFSVERPDGSNFTLKIRSTKLEDSAMYFCASSIGQGNGYTFGSGTRLTVV.